Following are 3 T cell receptor beta chains from one sample sequenced in a study of CD8 T cells in Susac syndrome. With random hexamers, reverse transcription was performed on roughly 0.5 to 1 ug of RNA. TCRdb itself ran the immunoSEQ multiplex PCR reads through MiXCR, one entry per CDR3 protein. The sample includes 100,000 to 150,000 distinct CDR3 sequences, 90% to 95% of them seen just once. The sequencing sample was made of CD4+ T cells from PBMCs. The receptors come from a human donor with multiple sclerosis.

This clonotype was picked up one time. The chain uses TRBV7-6 and TRBJ1-6; unclear D gene. Germline V gene data show CDR1 as SGHVS and CDR2 as FNYEAQ. The CDR3 loop spans 13 amino acids. Trimming removed 3 bases from V and 10 bases from J, with 10 bases in between. CDR3 region: CASSLAAGSPLHF. The CDR3 DNA reads TGTGCCAGCAGCTTGGCCGCGGGATCACCCCTCCACTTT.

The rearrangement joins TRBV7-6 to TRBJ1-5; D is possibly TRBD1 (6 bases). CDR1 SGHVS and CDR2 FNYEAQ come from the germline V gene. This CDR3 is built from 18 residues. V was cut by 2 bases and J by 7 bases, with 24 bases left in between. This chain's CDR3 is CASSLNEGGVGDVQPQHF. Written as DNA, the CDR3 is TGTGCCAGCAGCTTAAATGAGGGGGGAGTAGGGGACGTACAGCCCCAGCATTTT.

This chain joins TRBV20-1 and TRBJ2-7; D possibly corresponds to TRBD1 (5 bases). Looked up from germline, CDR1 is DFQATT and CDR2 is SNEGSKA (reference sequence). The CDR3 runs to 16 residues. The ends were cut back, 5 bases at V and 3 bases at J, with 23 bases in the middle. Written as DNA, the CDR3 is TGCAGTGCTTTGGGGCCATCCAAAACCGGAAACTACGAGCAGTACTTC. Its translation: CSALGPSKTGNYEQYF.